Given below is one TCR beta chain in context. Its antigen is not identified. TCRdb's copy holds only in-frame clones and misses some; the assay was immunoSEQ multiplex PCR. The sample shows approximately 110,000 clones, just over 85% of them seen only once. The sample belongs to a study of T cell responses to AZD1222 COVID-19 vaccine. Study at large: Second-dose intervals of approximately 4 or approximately 12 weeks were pooled.

Study conclusions and caveats: No day 14 peak samples; only post-peak repertoires were characterized. Along spike, vaccine-associated CD4 TCRs were found throughout, with dominance at 160-218 and 743-854.

The TCR sequence derives from an adult in good health. The sequencing here drew on peripheral blood, taken on day 0 of AZD1222 vaccination.

The CDR3 reads CASSWGGGPTDTQYF. The CDR3 DNA reads as TGTGCCAGCAGCTGGGGGGGCGGTCCCACAGATACGCAGTATTTT. V usage is TRBV7-9 and J usage is TRBJ2-3; D is perhaps TRBD2 (7 bases). V shed 4 bases and J shed 2 bases, with 13 bases lying between them. Germline V gives CDR1 SEHNR, CDR2 FQNEAQ (reference sequence). The CDR3 spans 15 residues.